Listed here are 26 T cell receptor beta chains from one sample, sequenced in a study of T cell changes during pregnancy in multiple sclerosis. Assay used: immunoSEQ multiplex PCR; TCRdb lists only in-frame clones, some missing. This table holds tens of thousands of clones, approximately 92% found once. Sequences were derived from peripheral blood, sampled in the third trimester of pregnancy. The receptors here all came from a female donor in good health, enrolled as a control in a pregnancy study.

The CDR3 here is CASSNTGTHNEQFF. Written as DNA, the CDR3 is TGTGCCAGCAGCAACACAGGGACCCACAATGAGCAGTTCTTC. This chain joins TRBV21-1 and TRBJ2-1; the D call TRBD1 from the table was never checked on the DNA. TRBV21-1 corresponds to a pseudogene. The CDR3 is 14 amino acids.

V gene TRBV21-1 combines with J gene TRBJ2-3; the table calls TRBD2, which could not be checked here. TRBV21-1 is a pseudogene locus. This CDR3 contains 17 residues. The CDR3 region has the DNA TGTGCCAGCAGCAGTTTAGCGGGGGACCCTAGCACAGATACGCAGTATTTT. Protein: CASSSLAGDPSTDTQYF.

The chain has TRBV4-1 and TRBJ2-1; TRBD2 matches 14 bases. The germline gives CDR1 MGHRA, CDR2 YSYEKL. With V trimmed by 5 bases and J by 10 bases, 7 bases remained unmatched. The CDR3 spans 15 residues. CDR3 nucleotides: TGCGCCAGCAGCTTTAGACTAGCGGGGGGGCGGGAGCAGTTCTTC. Its translation is CASSFRLAGGREQFF.

J is TRBJ2-1 and V is TRBV5-1; possibly TRBD1 for D (5 bases). The V and J ends lost 1 base and 5 bases respectively, with 10 bases between them. This CDR3 is 14 amino acids long. CDR1 SGHRS and CDR2 YFSETQ come from the germline V gene. CDR3 nucleotides: TGCGCCAGCAGCTTGCGTCAGGGCGACAATGAGCAGTTCTTC. Its protein product is CASSLRQGDNEQFF.

The chain employs TRBV15 and TRBJ1-2; D might be TRBD1 (5 bases). The CDR3 is 15 amino acids. The V gene's germline CDR1 is LNHNV and CDR2 YYDKDF (reference sequence). Deletions cut 3 bases from V and 4 bases from J, with 15 bases between. The CDR3 nucleotides read TGTGCCACCAGCAGGTCCAAGGGGCCTCTCTATGGCTACACCTTC. Encoded protein: CATSRSKGPLYGYTF.

This clone has more than one count but fewer than ten. The chain links TRBV4-2 to TRBJ2-7, with 9 nucleotides matching TRBD1. V shed 1 base, J shed 2 bases, and the junction held 3 bases outside the gene matches. CDR1 LGHNA and CDR2 YNFKEQ come from the germline V gene. The CDR3 covers 15 residues. The CDR3 sequence is CASSQVGTGTYEQYF. The CDR3 DNA reads TGTGCCAGCAGCCAAGTAGGGACAGGGACCTACGAGCAGTACTTC.

V and J are TRBV19 and TRBJ2-1; tentatively, D is TRBD2 (5 bases). This CDR3 has 15 residues. In germline, CDR1 is LNHDA, CDR2 SQIVND (reference sequence). The chain's CDR3 is CAPHPEGSSYNEQFF. The CDR3 nucleotides are TGTGCTCCTCACCCCGAAGGGAGCTCCTACAATGAGCAGTTCTTC. The whole variable domain, remainder taken from reference TRBV19 and TRBJ2-1, is DGGITQSPKYLFRKEGQNVTLSCEQNLNHDAMYWYRQDPGQGLRLIYYSQIVNDFQKGDIAEGYSVSREKKESFPLTVTSAQKNPTAFYLCAPHPEGSSYNEQFFGPGTRLTVL.

This chain links TRBV9 with TRBJ2-7; weak D call: TRBD2 (6 bases). Germline V gives CDR1 SGDLS, CDR2 YYNGEE. The CDR3 loop spans 15 amino acids. V was clipped by 1 base and J by 7 bases, with 18 bases between them. CDR3 residues: CASSVTARDAGEQYF. The CDR3 DNA follows: TGTGCCAGCAGCGTAACTGCGCGGGATGCTGGGGAGCAGTACTTC. The full variable domain, in which reference TRBV9 and TRBJ2-7 provide the parts outside the CDR3, is DSGVTQTPKHLITATGQRVTLRCSPRSGDLSVYWYQQSLDQGLQFLIQYYNGEERAKGNILERFSAQQFPDLHSELNLSSLELGDSALYFCASSVTARDAGEQYFGPGTRLTVT.

The chain's CDR3 is CAWSLTSGFPYEQYF. As DNA, the CDR3 is TGTGCCTGGAGTTTGACTAGCGGATTCCCCTACGAGCAGTACTTC. The chain links TRBV30 to TRBJ2-7, with 9 bases fitting TRBD2. This CDR3 spans 15 amino acids. Germline CDR1 and CDR2: GTSNPN and SVGIG (reference sequence). The V gene end was trimmed by 2 bases and the J gene end by 2 bases; junction bases not matched to a gene: 7.

This chain joins TRBV2 and TRBJ2-1, with 9 nucleotides matching TRBD1. V trimming: 4 bases; J trimming: 7 bases; junction bases outside the gene matches: 8. The CDR3 loop spans 15 amino acids. Per germline, CDR1 SNHLY and CDR2 FYNNEI. The DNA of the CDR3 is TGTGCCAGCAGTGCACACAGGGGGCGAGGGAATGAGCAGTTCTTC. This gives the protein CASSAHRGRGNEQFF.

This chain connects TRBV28 to TRBJ2-5, with 8 positions matching TRBD1. The germline gives CDR1 MDHEN, CDR2 SYDVKM. J gave up 5 bases and V 6 bases, and 11 bases lay outside the gene matches. The CDR3 loop spans 15 amino acids. The CDR3 DNA is TGTGCCAGCAGACCGCAGGGGGCGCATTCGGAGACCCAGTACTTC. Its protein is CASRPQGAHSETQYF.

This chain uses TRBV28 with TRBJ2-7; TRBD2 aligns across 10 bases. With V trimmed by 8 bases and J by 3 bases, 7 bases remained unmatched. The CDR3 runs to 14 residues. Germline-derived CDR1 and CDR2 are MDHEN and SYDVKM. CDR3 bases: TGTGCCAGCGAGGCAGCGGGAGGGAGCTACGAGCAGTACTTC. Encoded protein: CASEAAGGSYEQYF.

This sequence joins TRBV27 and TRBJ2-7, with 8 nucleotides matching TRBD2. There are 14 residues in the CDR3. CDR1 is MNHEY, CDR2 SMNVEV, per germline (reference sequence). J lost 5 bases, V lost 8 bases, and 11 bases had no gene match. CDR3 sequence (DNA): TGTGCCAGCCATTCGGGAGGGTTTAACGACGAGCAGTACTTC. Encoded protein: CASHSGGFNDEQYF.

This chain links TRBV7-2 with TRBJ1-5; the D gene is possibly TRBD1 (5 bases). Germline V gene data show CDR1 as SGHTA and CDR2 as FQGNSA. The V gene lost 9 bases and the J gene lost 0 bases, with 9 bases spanning the gap. This CDR3 spans 13 amino acids. CDR3 bases: TGTGCCAGGCGGGGGGTTAGCAATCAGCCCCAGCATTTT. Translating it yields CARRGVSNQPQHF.

The chain couples TRBV28 to TRBJ2-3, with 10 bases aligning to TRBD2. The CDR3 covers 17 residues. Germline V gene lookup returns CDR1 MDHEN and CDR2 SYDVKM. The V segment lost 4 bases and the J segment 2 bases; nucleotides outside the gene matches: 9. This chain's CDR3 is CASSSPYGLADTDTQYF. The CDR3 nucleotides are TGTGCCAGCAGTTCACCTTACGGACTAGCGGACACAGATACGCAGTATTTT.

The chain couples TRBV9 to TRBJ2-7, with 10 bases lining up with TRBD2. Trimming at V came to 1 base and at J to 7 bases, leaving 8 bases not matched to a gene. The length of the CDR3 is 15 residues. Germline V CDR1 and CDR2: SGDLS, YYNGEE. The CDR3 region is CASSVSGTSVKEQYF. In DNA, the CDR3 is TGTGCCAGCAGCGTATCAGGGACTAGCGTCAAAGAGCAGTACTTC.

The table lists this clone with a count of one. The V gene is TRBV6-1, the J gene TRBJ2-4; 7 positions agree with TRBD2. CDR3 length equals 16 residues. From germline, CDR1 is MNHNS and CDR2 SASEGT. V lost 2 bases, J lost 1 base, and 5 bases stayed unmatched. DNA for the CDR3: TGTGCCAGCAGTGAATCGGGGGGAAGGGCCAAAAACATTCAGTACTTC. This sequence encodes CASSESGGRAKNIQYF.

This clone was found a few times. The chain couples TRBV2 to TRBJ1-1; 8 nucleotides align to TRBD1. V was pared by 4 bases and J by 5 bases, with 6 bases of the junction left unmatched. Germline CDR1 is SNHLY and CDR2 is FYNNEI. The CDR3 consists of 14 residues. This chain's CDR3 is CASSADREGTEAFF. The CDR3 nucleotides are TGTGCCAGCAGTGCGGACAGGGAGGGTACTGAAGCTTTCTTT.

This clone came up once. The chain is built from TRBV19 and TRBJ2-7; D gene uncertain. Germline values: CDR1 LNHDA, CDR2 SQIVND (reference sequence). V was clipped by 6 bases and J by 0 bases, with 18 bases between them. This CDR3 spans 16 amino acids. CDR3 DNA sequence: TGTGCCAGTAGCATATTCTCGACATTGAGCTCCTACGAGCAGTACTTC. Its translation is CASSIFSTLSSYEQYF.

The rearrangement joins TRBV10-3 to TRBJ2-3; 13 bases map to TRBD2. Germline-derived CDR1 and CDR2 are ENHRY and SYGVKD. The CDR3 covers 16 residues. Trimming at V came to 6 bases and at J to 6 bases, leaving 9 bases not matched to a gene. CDR3 sequence (DNA): TGTGCCATCAGCGACCTGGGACTAGCGGGGACCGATACGCAGTATTTT. Translating it yields CAISDLGLAGTDTQYF.

The chain combines TRBV30 with TRBJ1-2; 8 positions match TRBD1. V trimming: 1 base; J trimming: 2 bases; junction bases outside the gene matches: 6. The CDR3 sequence is 15 residues long. Germline V gene lookup returns CDR1 GTSNPN and CDR2 SVGIG (reference sequence). CDR3 nucleotide sequence: TGTGCCTGGAGTGGCGGACAGGGCCTAAACTATGGCTACACCTTC. Translating gives CAWSGGQGLNYGYTF.

The V call is TRBV5-4, the J call TRBJ1-6, with 9 positions matching TRBD1. J was trimmed by 9 bases and V by 6 bases; bases with no gene match: 10. Germline CDR1 is SGHNT and CDR2 is YYREEE (reference sequence). CDR3 length: 15 amino acids. In DNA, the CDR3 is TGTGCCAGCACCGGACCGGACAGGGGTTTTTCACCCCTCCACTTT. Its translation is CASTGPDRGFSPLHF.

This chain joins TRBV6-1 and TRBJ2-6; 7 nucleotides align to TRBD1. CDR1 MNHNS and CDR2 SASEGT come from the germline V gene. The CDR3 has 15 residues. J lost 4 bases, V lost 5 bases, and 5 bases had no gene match. This CDR3 reads CASSLTGEGANVLTF. The CDR3 DNA reads as TGTGCCAGCAGTCTTACAGGGGAAGGGGCCAACGTCCTGACTTTC.

The chain combines TRBV5-4 with TRBJ1-1; TRBD1 is a possible D gene (6 bases). CDR1 SGHNT and CDR2 YYREEE come from the germline V gene (reference sequence). Trimming pared 4 bases from V and 3 bases from J, leaving 13 bases between. This CDR3 is built from 14 residues. The CDR3 loop reads CASSQGTPYTEAFF. DNA for the CDR3: TGTGCCAGCAGCCAAGGGACACCTTACACTGAAGCTTTCTTT.

The V call is TRBV6-5, the J call TRBJ2-3, with a tentative D call TRBD2 (6 bases). Germline V gene sequence: CDR1 MNHEY, CDR2 SVGAGI. The CDR3 is 14 amino acids. Trimming shortened V by 4 bases and J by 1 base, and 9 bases separated the two germline ends. CDR3 loop: CASSSLAGTDTQYF. The CDR3 coding sequence is TGTGCCAGCAGTTCCTTAGCGGGCACAGATACGCAGTATTTT.

The chain has TRBV4-2 and TRBJ2-1, with D tentatively TRBD2 (7 bases). Germline V gives CDR1 LGHNA, CDR2 YNFKEQ. Between the trimmed V and J ends, which lost 8 bases and 4 bases, there was a span of 15 bases. The CDR3 extends over 14 amino acids. CDR3 loop: CASQRRGGYNEQFF. The CDR3 DNA is TGTGCCAGCCAGAGAAGGGGGGGGTACAATGAGCAGTTCTTC.